Following are 3 T cell receptor beta chains from one sample sequenced in a study of blood T cell repertoires in COVID-19. Assay: immunoSEQ multiplex PCR; the TCRdb copy retains only in-frame clones and omits some. The sample shows about 60,000 clones, 80% to 85% of them seen only once. The sample was peripheral blood. All receptors come from a man aged 30 to 39 with COVID-19, enrolled during active disease.

The V call is TRBV1, the J call TRBJ1-5. TRBV1 is marked as a pseudogene. The CDR3 has 19 residues. CDR3 DNA sequence: TGCACCAGTCCTCTCGTTTGGGACTTTCACCTTAGCTGGAATCAGCCCCAGCATTTT. Residues: CTSPLVWDFHLSWNQPQHF.

This chain's CDR3 is CASRPGGGRYNEQFF. In DNA, the CDR3 is TGTGCCAGCAGGCCGGGGGGCGGGAGGTACAATGAGCAGTTCTTC. The rearrangement links TRBV7-2 to TRBJ2-1; TRBD2 aligns across 8 bases. The CDR3 is 15 residues long. V trimming: 6 bases; J trimming: 4 bases; junction bases outside the gene matches: 8. The germline CDR1 and CDR2 sequences are SGHTA and FQGNSA.

Only one count was recorded for this clone. The chain couples TRBV11-2 to TRBJ2-7, with no clear D. Trimming left V 10 bases short and J 6 bases short, with 13 bases between. The germline V gene encodes CDR1 SGHAT and CDR2 FQNNGV. This CDR3 spans 11 amino acids. The CDR3 here is CAIILRSEQYF. The CDR3 bases are TGTGCCATCATACTCCGTAGCGAGCAGTACTTC.